This TCR beta chain originates from a study of cytomegalovirus exposure and HLA in healthy donors. Both 60 Vbeta primers and 13 Jbeta primers went into the PCR. Sequenced by immunoSEQ multiplex PCR; TCRdb stores in-frame clones only, minus some. The table lists 110,000 to 150,000 clones, roughly 80% of them singletons, with 8.8% in the top ten. Trimming removed 4 bases at V and 5 bases at J, with 7 bases between. This CDR3 is built from 11 residues. Germline V gene data show CDR1 as SGHDT and CDR2 as YYEEEE. About this clone: Its antigen is undetermined.

The study's findings and limits: There were some public TCRs occurring in many donors, but most TCR sequences were rare.

The sequence came from a woman aged 45-59 years in good health and CMV-seropositive. Sequencing was carried out using PBMCs. The J gene is TRBJ2-7, the V gene TRBV5-6, with D perhaps TRBD2 (5 bases). CDR3 amino acids: CASSLGDEQYF. The CDR3 bases are TGTGCCAGCAGCCTCGGGGACGAGCAGTACTTC.